A single sample is the source of the 5 T cell receptor beta chains below, sequenced in a study of blood T cells in healthy people across ages. Sample-barcoded 5' priming and a J-beta primer mix drove a second PCR of roughly 6 to 12 cycles. TCRdb reprocessed the 5' RACE reads with MiXCR, giving one entry per CDR3 protein. The sample consists of about 830,000 distinct CDR3 sequences, approximately 65% of them appearing once. Sequencing was carried out using blood. These receptor sequences come from a man aged 25 to 40 in good health.

The rearrangement uses TRBV29-1 and TRBJ2-1; TRBD1 matches 10 bases. CDR3 size: 15 residues. V was clipped by 3 bases and J by 7 bases; unmatched bases: 9. CDR1 is SQVTM and CDR2 is ANQGSEA in the germline V gene. The CDR3 loop reads CSVDLGQGSVNEQFF. DNA for the CDR3: TGCAGCGTTGATTTGGGACAGGGGAGTGTAAATGAGCAGTTCTTC.

This chain joins TRBV6-6 and TRBJ2-1, with 10 nucleotides matching TRBD1. Germline trimming cut 5 bases from V and 3 bases from J; bases unmatched to any gene: 4. The CDR3 runs to 15 residues. The V gene's germline CDR1 is MNHNY and CDR2 SVGAGI (reference sequence). CDR3 sequence reads: CASSRGTGVYNEQFF. Here the CDR3 DNA reads TGTGCCAGCAGTCGCGGGACAGGGGTCTACAATGAGCAGTTCTTC.

V gene TRBV5-5 combines with J gene TRBJ2-1, with 7 bases that match TRBD1. The CDR3 sequence is 15 residues long. V shed 2 bases, J shed 4 bases, and the junction held 6 bases outside the gene matches. Germline lookup yields CDR1 SGHKS and CDR2 YYEKEE (reference sequence). The CDR3 region is CASSLTGENYNEQFF. For the CDR3, the DNA is TGTGCCAGCAGCTTAACAGGGGAAAATTACAATGAGCAGTTCTTC.

This clonotype was detected a few times. The chain employs TRBV7-9 and TRBJ2-1; TRBD2 matches 11 bases. The germline gives CDR1 SEHNR, CDR2 FQNEAQ (reference sequence). CDR3 length: 17 residues. V lost 2 bases and J lost 0; bases outside the gene matches: 3. CDR3: CASSLRLAGGSYNEQFF. CDR3 nucleotide sequence: TGTGCCAGCAGCTTACGGCTAGCGGGGGGCTCCTACAATGAGCAGTTCTTC.

This chain joins TRBV2 and TRBJ2-5; tentative D call: TRBD2 (6 bases). The germline gives CDR1 SNHLY, CDR2 FYNNEI. V shed 10 bases and J shed 1 base, with 13 bases lying between them. The CDR3 has 13 residues. As DNA, the CDR3 is TGTGCCACTCCCCCGGGAGCCCAAGAGACCCAGTACTTC. Protein: CATPPGAQETQYF.